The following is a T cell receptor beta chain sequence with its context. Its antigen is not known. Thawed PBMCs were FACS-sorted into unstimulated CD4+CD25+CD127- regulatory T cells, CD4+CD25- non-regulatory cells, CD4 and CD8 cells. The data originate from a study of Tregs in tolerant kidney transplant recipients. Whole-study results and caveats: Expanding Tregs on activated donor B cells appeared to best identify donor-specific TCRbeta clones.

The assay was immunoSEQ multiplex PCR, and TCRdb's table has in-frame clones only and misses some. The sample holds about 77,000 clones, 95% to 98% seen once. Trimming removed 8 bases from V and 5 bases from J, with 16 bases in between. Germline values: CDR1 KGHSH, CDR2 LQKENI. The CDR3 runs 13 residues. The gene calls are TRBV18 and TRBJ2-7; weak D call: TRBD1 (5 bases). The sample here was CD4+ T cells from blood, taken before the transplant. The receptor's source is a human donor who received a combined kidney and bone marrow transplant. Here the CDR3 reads CASGPTGSNEQYF. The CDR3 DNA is TGTGCCAGCGGGCCCACAGGCTCAAACGAGCAGTACTTC.